Each of the 5 T cell receptor beta chains below was sequenced from the same sample in a study of T cells in women clearing cervical HPV infection. Data came from immunoSEQ multiplex PCR; TCRdb stores just in-frame clones and leaves some out. The sample table sets out 35,000 to 45,000 clones. Sequenced sample: blood buffy coat. Receptors were obtained from a woman aged 18-69 years with a cervical HPV16 infection that either progressed to CIN3+ or cleared (not recorded which).

On this clone itself: Coverage ceases 3 residues before the CDR3 finishes, and the germline J gene fills in the end. The chain couples TRBV20-1 to TRBJ2-3; 14 bases line up with TRBD2. Unmatched junction bases numbered 4, after V lost 5 bases and J lost 3 bases. Germline CDR1 reads DFQATT; CDR2 reads SNEGSKA (reference sequence). There are 15 residues in the CDR3. CDR3 sequence reads: CSAGTSGSPTDTQYF. CDR3 DNA (partial): TGCAGTGCTGGGACTAGCGGGAGCCCGACAGATACG.

CDR3 protein: CASSSPDSSSYSNQPQHF. CDR3 DNA, as far as it was read: TGTGCCAGCAGCTCGCCGGACAGTTCATCCTATAGCAATCAGCCC. The chain carries TRBV7-7 and TRBJ1-5; tentative D call: TRBD1 (6 bases). The read terminates 3 residues ahead of where the CDR3 ends, so the germline J gene completes it. This CDR3 has 18 amino acids. The V gene lost 4 bases and the J gene lost 0 bases, with 19 bases spanning the gap. Germline V gives CDR1 SSHAT, CDR2 FNYEAQ (reference sequence).

Details on this clone: The missing CDR3 end, 3 residues past where the read stops, is filled in from the germline J gene. The chain is built from TRBV20-1 and TRBJ2-1; unclear D gene. Trimming cost V 3 bases and J 6 bases, with 9 bases left between them. This CDR3 has 12 residues. Germline V CDR1 and CDR2: DFQATT, SNEGSKA (reference sequence). CDR3 DNA, as far as it was read: TGCAGTGCTAGCCCATCTAGCAATGAG. It encodes CSASPSSNE. The full CDR3 is CSASPSSNEQFF.

Concerning this clone: The CDR3 extends 3 residues past the end of the read, so its final part is completed from the germline J gene. The gene calls are TRBV14 and TRBJ2-1, with 8 bases fitting TRBD2. CDR3 length equals 15 residues. Germline V CDR1 and CDR2: SGHDN, FVKESK. Trimming cost V 2 bases and J 4 bases; bases outside gene matches: 4. CDR3 bases read: TGTGCCAGCAGCCAACATAGCGGGGAATACAATGAG. Its translation: CASSQHSGEYNE. The CDR3 in its entirety is CASSQHSGEYNEQFF.

Turning to this clone: The observed sequence ends 3 residues before the CDR3 terminus, with the missing tail filled in from the germline J gene. The chain employs TRBV11-2 and TRBJ1-1; 10 bases agree with TRBD1. Germline V lookup: CDR1 SGHAT, CDR2 FQNNGV. The CDR3 consists of 15 residues. CDR3 in amino acids: CASSVTGTGVVGAFF. The CDR3 DNA, read in part, is TGTGCCAGCAGCGTGACCGGGACAGGGGTCGTAGGA.